The 30 T cell receptor beta chains below come from one sample, sequenced in a study of blood T cell repertoires in COVID-19. Assay: immunoSEQ multiplex PCR; the TCRdb copy retains only in-frame clones and omits some. The data contain more than 200,000 clones, more than 75% of them seen just once; the ten biggest clones take up 4.4%. The sample consisted of peripheral blood. Receptors originate from a man aged 50 to 59 with acute or convalescent COVID-19.

This clone has a handful of counts. This rearrangement joins TRBV18 to TRBJ2-2; D possibly corresponds to TRBD1 (6 bases). Germline V gives CDR1 KGHSH, CDR2 LQKENI. Trimming pared 6 bases from V and 0 bases from J, leaving 14 bases between. This CDR3 spans 16 amino acids. Here the CDR3 DNA reads TGTGCCAGCTCCCTACTCACAGGGACGAACACCGGGGAGCTGTTTTTT. This sequence encodes CASSLLTGTNTGELFF. The variable domain in full, completed from reference TRBV18 and TRBJ2-2, reads NAGVMQNPRHLVRRRGQEARLRCSPMKGHSHVYWYRQLPEEGLKFMVYLQKENIIDESGMPKERFSAEFPKEGPSILRIQQVVRGDSAAYFCASSLLTGTNTGELFFGEGSRLTVL.

This chain connects TRBV6-5 to TRBJ2-5; a possible D gene is TRBD2 (5 bases). CDR3 size: 13 residues. Trimming removed 5 bases from V and 5 bases from J, with 12 bases in between. CDR1 is MNHEY, CDR2 SVGAGI, per germline. This CDR3 is CASSTAPGETQYF. The DNA of the CDR3 is TGTGCCAGCAGTACGGCCCCGGGGGAGACCCAGTACTTC.

This chain joins TRBV5-4 and TRBJ1-6, with D uncertain. V lost 1 base and J lost 8, with 10 bases in between. The CDR3 is 14 amino acids. Germline assignment: CDR1 SGHNT and CDR2 YYREEE (reference sequence). Written as DNA, the CDR3 is TGTGCCAGCAGCTTGAACAGAGGGCATTCACCCCTCCACTTT. Its protein is CASSLNRGHSPLHF.

This rearrangement joins TRBV29-1 to TRBJ2-7; 8 nucleotides agree with TRBD1. Trimming took 5 bases from V and 2 from J; bases not matched to a gene: 5. Germline V gene sequence: CDR1 SQVTM, CDR2 ANQGSEA. CDR3 length: 13 amino acids. The CDR3: CSVWTGPTYEQYF. CDR3 DNA sequence: TGCAGCGTTTGGACAGGGCCCACCTACGAGCAGTACTTC.

This clone was counted between two and nine times. The J gene is TRBJ1-4, the V gene TRBV20-1; 9 bases align to TRBD1. V shed 6 bases, J shed 12 bases, and the junction held 5 bases outside the gene matches. The CDR3 loop spans 11 amino acids. CDR1 is DFQATT and CDR2 is SNEGSKA in the germline V gene (reference sequence). The CDR3 reads CSAWDREELFF. The CDR3 DNA sequence: TGCAGTGCGTGGGACAGGGAGGAACTGTTTTTT.

V usage is TRBV5-6 and J usage is TRBJ1-6; D remains unclear. This CDR3 has 15 amino acids. Trimming cost V 1 base and J 3 bases, with 8 bases left between them. Germline V gene sequence: CDR1 SGHDT, CDR2 YYEEEE. The CDR3 is CASSLLELYNSPLHF. The CDR3 DNA reads as TGTGCCAGCAGCTTGTTAGAGCTCTATAATTCACCCCTCCACTTT. The full variable domain, its missing parts supplied by reference TRBV5-6 and TRBJ1-6, is DAGVTQSPTHLIKTRGQQVTLRCSPKSGHDTVSWYQQALGQGPQFIFQYYEEEERQRGNFPDRFSGHQFPNYSSELNVNALLLGDSALYLCASSLLELYNSPLHFGNGTRLTVT.

V is TRBV25-1 and J is TRBJ1-5, with no clear D. Germline CDR1 MGHDK, CDR2 SYGVNS. The CDR3 has 13 residues. Trimming stripped 8 bases from V and 2 bases from J, with 10 bases between. CDR3 amino acids: CASSSGGNQPQHF. CDR3 nucleotides: TGTGCCAGCTCCAGCGGAGGCAATCAGCCCCAGCATTTT. Full variable domain (outside the CDR3, taken from reference TRBV25-1 and TRBJ1-5): EADIYQTPRYLVIGTGKKITLECSQTMGHDKMYWYQQDPGMELHLIHYSYGVNSTEKGDLSSESTVSRIRTEHFPLTLESARPSHTSQYLCASSSGGNQPQHFGDGTRLSIL.

V and J are TRBV19 and TRBJ2-3; TRBD2 matches 8 bases. CDR1 is LNHDA and CDR2 is SQIVND in the germline V gene (reference sequence). V was clipped by 7 bases and J by 4 bases; unmatched bases: 13. The CDR3 covers 16 residues. CDR3 sequence (DNA): TGTGCCAGTACCCAAATGAAGGCGGGGGGCGCAGATACGCAGTATTTT. This translates into CASTQMKAGGADTQYF.

This clone was picked up one time. This sample also contains other DNA sequences that code for the same CDR3. The V and J genes are TRBV12-3 or TRBV12-4 and TRBJ1-1; the D is unclear. The CDR3 runs to 12 residues. With 2 bases removed from V and 5 bases from J, the gap between germline ends came to 6 bases. The CDR3 DNA follows: TGTGCCAGCAGTTTAAGGAGGACTGAAGCTTTCTTT. This codes for CASSLRRTEAFF.

This chain links TRBV3-1 (or the pseudogene TRBV3-2) with TRBJ2-7; TRBD1 is a possible D gene (6 bases). The CDR3 has 13 residues. The germline gives CDR1 LGHDT, CDR2 YNNKEL (reference sequence). V was clipped by 8 bases and J by 5 bases, with 16 bases between them. The CDR3 DNA follows: TGTGCCAGCGCTTATGGGGGCACCCACGAGCAGTACTTC. This codes for CASAYGGTHEQYF.

The chain uses TRBV15 and TRBJ1-4; D not resolved. Trimming took 3 bases from V and 6 from J, leaving 11 bases between them. This CDR3 spans 14 amino acids. Germline values: CDR1 LNHNV, CDR2 YYDKDF (reference sequence). Here the CDR3 DNA reads TGTGCCACCAGCAGGGTAGAGTATTATGAAAAACTGTTTTTT. Encoded protein: CATSRVEYYEKLFF.

V and J are TRBV14 and TRBJ1-4; tentatively, D is TRBD1 (5 bases). The CDR3 is 13 residues long. Trimming took off 4 bases at V and 8 bases at J, with 11 bases between the two ends. The germline gives CDR1 SGHDN, CDR2 FVKESK. CDR3 loop: CASSRIRGEKLFF. In nucleotides, the CDR3 is TGTGCCAGCAGCCGAATTAGGGGAGAAAAACTGTTTTTT.

This chain links TRBV19 with TRBJ1-2; 11 positions match TRBD1. Germline loops: CDR1 LNHDA, CDR2 SQIVND (reference sequence). The CDR3 runs 19 residues. J lost 4 bases, V lost 8 bases, and 21 bases had no gene match. CDR3 sequence (DNA): TGTGCCAGTTTGGATTACCGCTCGGGACAGGGGGAAGGGGGCTATGGCTACACCTTC. This translates into CASLDYRSGQGEGGYGYTF.

V gene TRBV14 combines with J gene TRBJ1-1; D not certain. V dropped 2 bases and J dropped 2 bases, with 12 bases sitting between them. CDR3 size: 15 residues. Germline V gene sequence: CDR1 SGHDN, CDR2 FVKESK. CDR3 region: CASSQLAVLNTEAFF. The CDR3 region has the DNA TGTGCCAGCAGCCAATTGGCAGTCCTCAACACTGAAGCTTTCTTT.

This clone appeared a few times. The rearrangement links TRBV6-5 to TRBJ1-6; 8 positions agree with TRBD1. After removal of 2 bases from V and 10 bases from J, the junction contained 10 bases not matched to a gene. CDR1 and CDR2 from the germline V gene are MNHEY and SVGAGI. There are 16 residues in the CDR3. DNA of the CDR3: TGTGCCAGCAGTTACAACGGACAGGGACCGCGATCACCCCTCCACTTT. Amino acids: CASSYNGQGPRSPLHF.

This clone was counted a few times. The chain uses TRBV7-6 and TRBJ1-2; 8 positions match TRBD1. The V segment lost 5 bases and the J segment 7 bases; nucleotides outside the gene matches: 9. Germline V lookup: CDR1 SGHVS, CDR2 FNYEAQ. CDR3 length: 14 residues. CDR3 nucleotides: TGTGCCAGCAGCCCAAGCAGGGGGCGAAGTGGCTACACCTTC. Translated, it gives CASSPSRGRSGYTF.

The genes are TRBV28 and TRBJ2-2; TRBD2 agrees at 8 bases. Germline trimming cut 5 bases from V and 4 bases from J; bases unmatched to any gene: 6. CDR3 length: 15 amino acids. Germline assignment: CDR1 MDHEN and CDR2 SYDVKM. CDR3 sequence reads: CASSPGGAGTGELFF. The CDR3 region has the DNA TGTGCCAGCAGTCCGGGGGGGGCCGGCACCGGGGAGCTGTTTTTT.

J is TRBJ1-1 and V is TRBV4-1; no reliable D call. The CDR3 runs to 18 residues. V gave up 3 bases and J gave up 7 bases, with 27 bases separating them. CDR1 and CDR2 (germline): MGHRA, YSYEKL. The CDR3 sequence: CASSHRREGPGKWVEAFF. As DNA, the CDR3 is TGCGCCAGCAGCCACCGCCGGGAGGGCCCGGGTAAATGGGTTGAAGCTTTCTTT.

The CDR3 nucleotides read TGCGCCAGCTTCGGGACTAGCAACACCGGGGAGCTGTTTTTT. Residues: CASFGTSNTGELFF. The gene calls are TRBV10-2 and TRBJ2-2; 9 nucleotides agree with TRBD2. The germline V gene has CDR1 WSHSY and CDR2 SAAADI. V shed 8 bases, J shed 2 bases, and the junction held 3 bases outside the gene matches. The CDR3 totals 14 residues.

The chain joins TRBV11-2 to TRBJ1-1; a possible D gene is TRBD1 (6 bases). The CDR3 totals 14 residues. Germline lookup yields CDR1 SGHAT and CDR2 FQNNGV. The ends were cut back, 5 bases at V and 5 bases at J, with 15 bases in the middle. CDR3 nucleotide sequence: TGTGCCAGCAGCCTCAACAGGGATGTTACTGAAGCTTTCTTT. Translated, it gives CASSLNRDVTEAFF.

This clone was counted a few times. The chain joins TRBV6-1 to TRBJ1-3; D perhaps matches TRBD1 (6 bases). This CDR3 region has 14 residues. Between the trimmed V and J ends, which lost 3 bases and 5 bases, there was a span of 11 bases. Per germline, CDR1 MNHNS and CDR2 SASEGT. CDR3 bases: TGTGCCAGCAGTGAGGGGACAACCAGAAACACCATATATTTT. Amino acids: CASSEGTTRNTIYF.

The CDR3 DNA sequence: TGTGCCAGCAGCTCCCTCCAAGGGGCCACTGAAGCTTTCTTT. Its translation: CASSSLQGATEAFF. This chain uses TRBV7-9 with TRBJ1-1; D is possibly TRBD1 (5 bases). Germline assignment: CDR1 SEHNR and CDR2 FQNEAQ (reference sequence). The V end lost 4 bases, the J end lost 4 bases, and 13 bases lay between the germline ends. There are 14 residues in the CDR3.

This clone has a single count. In DNA form, the CDR3 reads TGTGCCAGCAGTGTACAGGGGAGACATGAAAAACTGTTTTTT. It yields the protein CASSVQGRHEKLFF. J is TRBJ1-4 and V is TRBV27, with 7 bases aligning to TRBD1. CDR1 MNHEY and CDR2 SMNVEV come from the germline V gene (reference sequence). J was trimmed by 6 bases and V by 5 bases; bases with no gene match: 6. This CDR3 is 14 amino acids long.

J is TRBJ1-2 and V is TRBV19; TRBD1 aligns across 7 bases. Germline CDR1 LNHDA, CDR2 SQIVND (reference sequence). This CDR3 has 14 amino acids. J lost 4 bases, V lost 5 bases, and 7 bases had no gene match. The CDR3 region has the DNA TGTGCCAGTAGTCCCAACAGGGGTGGCTATGGCTACACCTTC. Protein: CASSPNRGGYGYTF.

CDR3 DNA sequence: TGTGCCAGCAGCGGAGGGAGTTATAATTCACCCCTCCACTTT. Protein product: CASSGGSYNSPLHF. J is TRBJ1-6 and V is TRBV7-9; D is unresolved. Trimming stripped 5 bases from V and 4 bases from J, with 9 bases between. The length of the CDR3 is 14 residues. Germline V gives CDR1 SEHNR, CDR2 FQNEAQ (reference sequence).

This clone was counted between two and nine times. J is TRBJ1-6 and V is TRBV2; maybe TRBD1 (6 bases). Germline V gene data show CDR1 as SNHLY and CDR2 as FYNNEI. V dropped 1 base and J dropped 9 bases, with 16 bases sitting between them. The CDR3 sequence is 16 residues long. The CDR3 region is CASSEGWVRGSSPLHF. In DNA form, the CDR3 reads TGTGCCAGCAGTGAAGGGTGGGTTAGGGGGTCTTCACCCCTCCACTTT.

The rearrangement uses TRBV7-2 and TRBJ1-2; 7 positions agree with TRBD1. Unmatched junction bases numbered 7, after V lost 5 bases and J lost 4 bases. The CDR3 has 14 amino acids. Looked up from germline, CDR1 is SGHTA and CDR2 is FQGNSA. The CDR3 DNA sequence: TGTGCCAGCAGCCTTACCCGGGACAGCTATGGCTACACCTTC. Protein: CASSLTRDSYGYTF.

V is TRBV30 and J is TRBJ1-1; D remains ambiguous. Germline V CDR1 and CDR2: GTSNPN, SVGIG (reference sequence). The V end was cut by 6 bases, the J end by 7 bases, with 12 bases between. The CDR3 length is 11 residues. Here the CDR3 reads CACQLVNEAFF. Here the CDR3 DNA reads TGTGCCTGCCAACTGGTCAATGAAGCTTTCTTT. Based on the CDR3 plus reference TRBV30 and TRBJ1-1, the full variable domain is SQTIHQWPATLVQPVGSPLSLECTVEGTSNPNLYWYRQAAGRGLQLLFYSVGIGQISSEVPQNLSASRPQDRQFILSSKKLLLSDSGFYLCACQLVNEAFFGQGTRLTVV.

V usage is TRBV6-5 and J usage is TRBJ2-2; TRBD1 aligns across 7 bases. V trimming: 6 bases; J trimming: 5 bases; junction bases outside the gene matches: 9. The CDR3 length is 15 residues. In germline, CDR1 is MNHEY, CDR2 SVGAGI. The chain's CDR3 is CASRTGERRTGELFF. The CDR3 bases are TGTGCCAGCAGAACAGGGGAGCGTCGGACCGGGGAGCTGTTTTTT.

The V and J genes are TRBV18 and TRBJ1-3, with a tentative D call TRBD1 (5 bases). Germline V gene sequence: CDR1 KGHSH, CDR2 LQKENI. The CDR3 runs 14 residues. Trimming cost V 3 bases and J 4 bases, with 10 bases left between them. The DNA of the CDR3 is TGTGCCAGCTCACCCCTGACAGAGGGAAACACCATATATTTT. Protein: CASSPLTEGNTIYF.